This T cell receptor beta chain was identified in a study of T cells in Graves' hyperthyroidism and ophthalmopathy. Blood from later-ophthalmopathy patients was taken at first hyperthyroidism diagnosis. It was around 11 ml of fresh peripheral blood that supplied the PBMCs. Authors of the study amplified TCR beta CDR3 regions from RNA transcripts. Using the HTBI primer set, a first-round RT-PCR was run on the TCR CDR3. From the multiplex PCR reads, TCRdb called clonotypes with MiXCR, one entry per CDR3 protein. Here the sample spans hundreds of thousands of distinct CDR3 sequences, about 17% being singletons. This clonotype showed up many times. Its antigen is not known. The CDR3 spans 12 residues. Trimming left V 2 bases short and J 4 bases short, with 5 bases between. Germline V gene lookup returns CDR1 SGHAT and CDR2 FQNNGV. Whole-study results and caveats: In validation, the model predicted ophthalmopathy. These predictions came a median 6.5 months before onset. Most thyroid clonotypes expanded above 0.001 were also detected in blood.

The rearrangement joins TRBV11-2 to TRBJ2-5; D gene ambiguous. The sequence was obtained from a woman aged 45-65 years with Graves' hyperthyroidism that later progressed to Graves' ophthalmopathy. Sequenced input: blood. The CDR3 protein is CASSLLRETQYF. DNA of the CDR3: TGTGCCAGCAGCTTACTCCGAGAGACCCAGTACTTC.